The clone carrying this T cell receptor beta chain was seen once. Noted time point: peripheral blood 6 weeks after treatment start. Generated by immunoSEQ multiplex PCR, the TCRdb table keeps only in-frame clones and is missing some. The sample has under 85,000 clones, 85% to 95% seen once. The germline V and J ends were trimmed by 2 bases and 1 base, with 6 bases remaining between them. The CDR3 is 13 residues long. Germline lookup yields CDR1 MDHEN and CDR2 SYDVKM. The sample comes from a study of PD-L1 blockade in urothelial cancer. About the study: Blood was subjected to analysis at 3 weeks (second dose) and 6 weeks following treatment start. Reported median T cell count for blood samples was over 110,000.

The chain is built from TRBV28 and TRBJ2-7; D remains ambiguous. The source of this sequence is a woman of 80 years or more with urothelial cancer. The sequencing used PBMCs, collected around atezolizumab (anti-PD-L1) treatment. The CDR3 is CASSLPLSYEQYF. CDR3 DNA sequence: TGTGCCAGCAGTTTACCCCTATCCTACGAGCAGTACTTC. The complete variable domain, with remaining parts taken from reference TRBV28 and TRBJ2-7, reads DVKVTQSSRYLVKRTGEKVFLECVQDMDHENMFWYRQDPGLGLRLIYFSYDVKMKEKGDIPEGYSVSREKKERFSLILESASTNQTSMYLCASSLPLSYEQYFGPGTRLTVT.